The 20 T cell receptor beta chains below were found in one sample sequenced in a study of blood T cell repertoires in COVID-19. Repertoires were generated with immunoSEQ multiplex PCR, while TCRdb's copy carries only in-frame clones and drops some. The data contain roughly 140,000 clones, approximately 85% of them singletons. The sample comprised peripheral blood. These TCRs come from a woman in her sixties with COVID-19, enrolled during active disease.

The V and J genes are TRBV10-3 and TRBJ2-5; 8 bases line up with TRBD1. The CDR3 has 15 amino acids. Germline assignment: CDR1 ENHRY and CDR2 SYGVKD. CDR3 bases: TGTGCTTCAGGGCAGGGGGCCCGGGGGAGAGAGACCCAGTACTTC. Residues: CASGQGARGRETQYF.

The V call is TRBV7-9, the J call TRBJ1-6, with 7 bases matching TRBD1. J gave up 8 bases and V 6 bases, and 16 bases lay outside the gene matches. Germline CDR1 and CDR2: SEHNR and FQNEAQ (reference sequence). CDR3 length equals 17 residues. DNA for the CDR3: TGTGCCAGCAGACCGCCCCGAGGGACAGAAAATTATTCACCCCTCCACTTT. Protein product: CASRPPRGTENYSPLHF. Complete variable domain (other parts from reference TRBV7-9 and TRBJ1-6): DTGVSQNPRHKITKRGQNVTFRCDPISEHNRLYWYRQTLGQGPEFLTYFQNEAQLEKSRLLSDRFSAERPKGSFSTLEIQRTEQGDSAMYLCASRPPRGTENYSPLHFGNGTRLTVT.

V and J are TRBV5-5 and TRBJ2-7; D may be TRBD1 (5 bases). V dropped 5 bases and J dropped 2 bases, with 11 bases sitting between them. Germline V CDR1 and CDR2: SGHKS, YYEKEE (reference sequence). The length of the CDR3 is 13 residues. The CDR3 DNA follows: TGTGCCAGCAGTTCTGACAGAGCCTACGAGCAGTACTTC. Amino acids: CASSSDRAYEQYF.

This chain connects TRBV7-3 to TRBJ1-2; the D is unclear. There are 13 residues in the CDR3. With 4 bases removed from V and 6 bases from J, the gap between germline ends came to 12 bases. CDR1 and CDR2 from the germline V gene are SGHTA and FQGTGA. As DNA, the CDR3 is TGTGCCAGCAGCTCACTGGTTCTAGATGGCTACACCTTC. It codes for CASSSLVLDGYTF. Using reference TRBV7-3 and TRBJ1-2 for the parts outside the CDR3, the full variable domain is GAGVSQTPSNKVTEKGKYVELRCDPISGHTALYWYRQSLGQGPEFLIYFQGTGAADDSGLPNDRFFAVRPEGSVSTLKIQRTERGDSAVYLCASSSLVLDGYTFGSGTRLTVV.

The V gene is TRBV3-1 (or the pseudogene TRBV3-2), the J gene TRBJ1-3; D gene unclear. The V and J ends lost 0 bases and 3 bases respectively, with 12 bases between them. Germline assignment: CDR1 LGHDT and CDR2 YNNKEL (reference sequence). The CDR3 covers 16 residues. The CDR3 nucleotides are TGTGCCAGCAGCCAAGAGAGCAGGTTCGTTGGAAACACCATATATTTT. It codes for CASSQESRFVGNTIYF.

This clone was found a few times. The chain combines TRBV7-8 with TRBJ2-3; D is perhaps TRBD2 (7 bases). Per germline, CDR1 SGHVS and CDR2 FQNEAQ. The CDR3 has 14 amino acids. Trimming removed 6 bases from V and 2 bases from J, with 12 bases in between. The CDR3 is CASRGGEPTDTQYF. The CDR3 nucleotides read TGTGCCAGCAGAGGGGGGGAACCCACAGATACGCAGTATTTT.

The sample holds one count of this clone. The V gene is TRBV6-2 or TRBV6-3, the J gene TRBJ2-3; 12 bases align to TRBD2. The CDR3 contains 16 residues. Germline loops: CDR1 MNHEY, CDR2 SVGEGT. The V gene end was trimmed by 6 bases and the J gene end by 3 bases; junction bases not matched to a gene: 7. The CDR3 DNA is TGTGCCAGCAGCCTCCTGACTAGCGGGGGTACAGATACGCAGTATTTT. Protein: CASSLLTSGGTDTQYF.

The genes are TRBV7-8 and TRBJ2-7; TRBD1 agrees at 8 bases. V trimming: 1 base; J trimming: 5 bases; junction bases outside the gene matches: 13. The germline gives CDR1 SGHVS, CDR2 FQNEAQ. The CDR3 runs 17 residues. The CDR3 DNA reads as TGTGCCAGCAGCTTAGTAGGGACAGGACAGTCTCCTGACGAGCAGTACTTC. Encoded protein: CASSLVGTGQSPDEQYF.

CDR3 amino acids: CASSLETGARLGLYTF. As DNA, the CDR3 is TGTGCCAGCAGCTTAGAGACAGGGGCCCGCCTAGGGCTCTACACCTTC. This chain joins TRBV5-4 and TRBJ1-2; 8 bases map to TRBD1. The CDR3 has 16 amino acids. Germline trimming cut 2 bases from V and 10 bases from J; bases unmatched to any gene: 16. Per the germline V gene, CDR1 is SGHNT and CDR2 is YYREEE (reference sequence).

V and J are TRBV2 and TRBJ2-7; D may be TRBD1 (5 bases). V was trimmed by 5 bases and J by 2 bases, leaving 16 bases between them. Germline-derived CDR1 and CDR2 are SNHLY and FYNNEI. The CDR3 is 15 residues long. The DNA of the CDR3 is TGTGCCAGCAGTCTCCAAGGGGCCCACCCCTACGAGCAGTACTTC. This gives the protein CASSLQGAHPYEQYF. The variable domain in full, completed from reference TRBV2 and TRBJ2-7, reads EPEVTQTPSHQVTQMGQEVILRCVPISNHLYFYWYRQILGQKVEFLVSFYNNEISEKSEIFDDQFSVERPDGSNFTLKIRSTKLEDSAMYFCASSLQGAHPYEQYFGPGTRLTVT.

The chain joins TRBV9 to TRBJ1-6; D gene ambiguous. In germline, CDR1 is SGDLS, CDR2 YYNGEE. The CDR3 is 15 residues long. Trimming pared 0 bases from V and 10 bases from J, leaving 14 bases between. The CDR3 protein is CASSVVDGPGSPLHF. CDR3 bases: TGTGCCAGCAGCGTAGTGGACGGACCGGGATCACCCCTCCACTTT.

The chain has TRBV7-2 and TRBJ2-7; D perhaps matches TRBD2 (5 bases). CDR3 length equals 13 residues. The V and J ends lost 1 base and 4 bases respectively, with 8 bases between them. Germline CDR1 reads SGHTA; CDR2 reads FQGNSA. CDR3 sequence reads: CASSLEEGYEQYF. CDR3 bases: TGTGCCAGCAGCTTAGAAGAGGGTTACGAGCAGTACTTC.

Points on this clone: At one end the junction does not follow the germline gene, possibly because of a read error. The chain carries TRBV7-7 and TRBJ1-1; D gene unclear. The CDR3 runs to 14 residues. CDR1 and CDR2 from the germline V gene are SSHAT and FNYEAQ (reference sequence). DNA for the CDR3: TGTGCTAGCAGCTTACAACAGTTGAACACTGAAGCTTTCTTT. This sequence encodes CASSLQQLNTEAFF.

The V gene is TRBV7-9, the J gene TRBJ2-1, with 7 positions matching TRBD1. Germline V gives CDR1 SEHNR, CDR2 FQNEAQ (reference sequence). This CDR3 contains 15 residues. Losses at the gene ends were 3 bases for V and 9 bases for J; bases not matched to a gene: 11. CDR3 bases: TGTGCCAGCAGCTTGATCCGTAGGGGGCTGGGTGAGCAGTTCTTC. This gives the protein CASSLIRRGLGEQFF.

The chain uses TRBV5-1 and TRBJ2-7; 12 bases map to TRBD2. This CDR3 region has 14 residues. V trimming: 4 bases; J trimming: 4 bases; junction bases outside the gene matches: 3. Germline V gene lookup returns CDR1 SGHRS and CDR2 YFSETQ. The CDR3 here is CASSLAGGRYEQYF. CDR3 nucleotide sequence: TGCGCCAGCAGCCTAGCGGGGGGGCGGTACGAGCAGTACTTC.

This chain links TRBV9 with TRBJ2-2; 10 bases are a match to TRBD1. J lost 4 bases, V lost 4 bases, and 4 bases had no gene match. The germline gives CDR1 SGDLS, CDR2 YYNGEE. The CDR3 spans 15 residues. Here the CDR3 reads CASSPRTGGTGELFF. DNA of the CDR3: TGTGCCAGCAGCCCCCGGACAGGGGGCACCGGGGAGCTGTTTTTT.

The chain links TRBV30 to TRBJ2-7; 7 nucleotides agree with TRBD1. Germline CDR1 and CDR2: GTSNPN and SVGIG (reference sequence). The CDR3 spans 12 residues. V shed 5 bases and J 6 bases; nucleotides not matched to a gene: 7. DNA of the CDR3: TGTGCCTGGGTATGGGGACAGTTCGAGCAGTACTTC. Protein sequence: CAWVWGQFEQYF.

The chain has TRBV9 and TRBJ1-2; D is undetermined. V lost 0 bases and J lost 4, with 4 bases in between. The CDR3 has 12 residues. The germline gives CDR1 SGDLS, CDR2 YYNGEE. Here the CDR3 reads CASSVGVYGYTF. As DNA, the CDR3 is TGTGCCAGCAGCGTAGGCGTCTATGGCTACACCTTC.

The chain has TRBV2 and TRBJ2-5, with a weak D call TRBD1 (6 bases). The CDR3 sequence is 13 residues long. V was pared by 6 bases and J by 1 base, with 9 bases between. Germline lookup yields CDR1 SNHLY and CDR2 FYNNEI. This chain's CDR3 is CASRGQLQETQYF. CDR3 nucleotide sequence: TGTGCCAGCAGAGGACAGCTCCAAGAGACCCAGTACTTC.

V gene TRBV6-4 combines with J gene TRBJ2-2, with 14 nucleotides matching TRBD2. Germline loops: CDR1 MRHNA, CDR2 SNTAGT. CDR3 size: 15 residues. V trimming: 7 bases; J trimming: 5 bases; junction bases outside the gene matches: 3. The CDR3 DNA sequence: TGTGCCAGCACTCGACTAGCGGGGGGGACCGGGGAGCTGTTTTTT. Translated: CASTRLAGGTGELFF.